The present T cell receptor beta chain was sequenced within a study of blood T cell repertoires in COVID-19. About the study: The United States, Italy and Spain provided the acute and convalescent COVID-19 samples.

The protocol was immunoSEQ multiplex PCR, while the TCRdb copy is restricted to in-frame clones and leaves out a portion. The profile covers 150,000 or so clones, with 86% appearing a single time and 10% to 12% taken by the ten largest. CDR1 and CDR2 (germline): SQVTM, ANQGSEA. This CDR3 spans 14 amino acids. V gave up 3 bases and J gave up 1 base, with 12 bases separating them. The source material was peripheral blood. The chain combines TRBV29-1 with TRBJ2-5, with TRBD1 as a possible D gene (5 bases). This clonotype was obtained from a woman between 65 and 79 years old with COVID-19, enrolled during active disease. The CDR3 is CSVELGPIQETQYF. The CDR3 DNA reads TGCAGCGTTGAGTTGGGGCCCATCCAAGAGACCCAGTACTTC.